This T cell receptor beta chain is drawn from a study of blood T cell repertoires in COVID-19 (dated by TCRdb to 2020 to 2021). As for the study more broadly: Samples from collaborators originated in the United States, Italy and Spain and spanned both the acute and convalescent phases of COVID-19. The prospective study material was composed of cDNA or gDNA derived from T cells, B-cell-depleted T cells, or PBMCs. The dataset comprised deeply sampled blood TCRbeta repertoires from subjects exposed to, actively infected with, or recovered from COVID-19. A freely available public database, intended as a resource for researchers studying the immune response to SARS-CoV-2, is where the repertoires were released. Samples were obtained from the ongoing ImmuneRACE study (first 160 participants) and from roughly 1,300 subjects provided by 6 global collaborators. A de-identified subject ID, COVID-19 status, age in years and sex were almost always included in the sample metadata. Where available, HLA class I and class II types were obtained from metadata supplied by the sample provider rather than from assay-based typing.

The immunoSEQ Assay, a bias-controlled multiplex PCR, was used to amplify TCRbeta CDR3 regions from genomic DNA. Processing in the source paper ran as follows. Nucleated cell counts per sample were estimated from amplification of reference gene primers within the assay. To quantify the absolute abundance of each unique TCRbeta CDR3 rearrangement, sequence reads were collapsed and filtered. For each sample, productive Simpson clonality was calculated as the square root of Simpson's diversity index over productive rearrangements. The source is immuneACCESS, and TCRdb retained only in-frame sequences with V and J called. Part of the clones is not carried over; for the studies checked, unresolved V genes explain less than half of this, and the remainder is unexplained. The DNA was the basis for D and trimming; V, J and clone size are from that table. Counted in this sample were about 400,000 clones; around 89% of them appeared once. 1% to 1.5% of the sample is in the top ten clones.

Summary of the overall study and its limitations: Clinical and demographic metadata were provided uncurated, with the amount varying by source and participant.

Whole blood was collected in K2EDTA tubes by collaborating institutions according to the institutions' own protocols. For TCRbeta analysis, collaborators shipped samples in one of three forms: frozen whole blood, isolated PBMCs, or DNA extracted from either of those sample types. Remarks on this clone: Its antigen is unknown. Per-base qualities were not stored, and no clone one base away is much larger. This same CDR3 is encoded by further DNA sequences in the sample.

V loses 2 bases of germline sequence and J loses 7 bases, and the interval between the two ends is 6 bases. Taken from cysteine to phenylalanine, the CDR3 has 12 residues. Here the CDR3 DNA is all that survives: 36 bases in frame from base 1. The sample taken for sequencing was peripheral blood. The chain couples TRBV12-3 or TRBV12-4 to TRBJ1-5; no D gene can be assigned with confidence. The receptor's source is a man in his forties with acute or convalescent COVID-19. The CDR3 here reads CASSLPGQPQHF. The base sequence is TGTGCCAGCAGTTTACCGGGGCAGCCCCAGCATTTT.